Listed below are T cell receptor beta chains from one sample, sequenced in a study of shared clonotypes between healthy human individuals. Libraries were prepared by immunoSEQ multiplex PCR; TCRdb keeps only in-frame clonotypes and omits some of them. Counted here are about 2.1 million clones, about 93% occurring once; the ten biggest clones make up around 1.7%. Sequenced sample: naive CD8+ T cells from PBMCs. These receptors were taken from a man younger than 30 in good health. Some clones in this sample may be carry-over from other donors' samples. Both conserved end residues are part of each CDR3. D genes are given only for firm matches. Clone size is stated in some rows and not others, as once, few, many or a class when expanded.

size	V	J	D	CDR3	DNA
.	TRBV6-6	TRBJ1-3	.	CASSPTGFNGNTIYF	TGTGCCAGCAGTCCAACAGGGTTTAATGGAAACACCATATATTTT
.	TRBV4-3	TRBJ1-1	.	CASSLEGHTEAFF	TGCGCCAGCAGCCTGGAGGGCCACACTGAAGCTTTCTTT
once	TRBV5-1	TRBJ2-7	.	CASSRLGAEQYF	TGCGCCAGCAGCCGCCTAGGAGCCGAGCAGTACTTC
.	TRBV19	TRBJ1-5	TRBD1	CASQGGNQPQHF	TGTGCCTCGCAGGGGGGCAATCAGCCCCAGCATTTT
.	TRBV9	TRBJ2-5	TRBD2	CASSTPLDPAGDGKETQYF	TGTGCCAGCAGCACCCCGTTAGACCCAGCGGGAGATGGTAAAGAGACCCAGTACTTC
.	TRBV11-2	TRBJ2-1	TRBD2	CASSASGRSSYNEQFF	TGTGCCAGCAGCGCCAGCGGGAGGAGCTCCTACAATGAGCAGTTCTTC
.	TRBV15	TRBJ2-5	.	CATSSPLFREGETQYF	TGTGCCACCAGCAGCCCCCTCTTCAGGGAAGGAGAGACCCAGTACTTC
.	TRBV4-2	TRBJ1-2	TRBD1	CASSQGRTGVNYGYTF	TGTGCCAGCAGCCAAGGGAGGACAGGGGTTAACTATGGCTACACCTTC
.	TRBV6-1	TRBJ1-2	.	CASSENRLSTF	TGTGCCAGCAGTGAAAACAGGTTGAGCACCTTC
.	TRBV29-1	TRBJ2-1	.	CSVWLSSYNEQFF	TGCAGCGTATGGCTCAGCTCCTACAATGAGCAGTTCTTC
.	TRBV27	TRBJ2-7	TRBD2	CASSLGLAGPYEQYF	TGTGCCAGCAGTTTGGGACTAGCGGGTCCCTACGAGCAGTACTTC
.	TRBV28	TRBJ2-5	TRBD2	CASRLAGVRETQYF	TGTGCCAGCAGACTAGCGGGAGTTCGAGAGACCCAGTACTTC
.	TRBV27	TRBJ2-7	.	CASSLGSVGEQYF	TGTGCCAGCAGTTTAGGCTCGGTTGGGGAGCAGTACTTC
.	TRBV19	TRBJ1-3	TRBD1	CASRDREKYGSSGNTIYF	TGTGCCAGCCGGGACAGGGAGAAGTATGGCAGCTCTGGAAACACCATATATTTT
.	TRBV15	TRBJ2-2	TRBD2	CATSKGREGRDGELFF	TGTGCCACCAGCAAGGGGCGGGAGGGTCGAGACGGGGAGCTGTTTTTT
.	TRBV19	TRBJ2-7	.	CASRLDTRGSYEQYF	TGTGCCAGTAGATTGGACACCAGGGGATCCTACGAGCAGTACTTC
.	TRBV27	TRBJ2-7	.	CASRQGYEQYF	TGTGCCAGTCGCCAGGGGTACGAGCAGTACTTC
.	TRBV28	TRBJ2-2	.	CASSPLAYTGELFF	TGTGCCAGCAGTCCACTAGCTTACACCGGGGAGCTGTTTTTT
.	TRBV28	TRBJ2-7	.	CASSFRHEQYF	TGTGCCAGCAGTTTTCGCCACGAGCAGTACTTC
.	TRBV10-3	TRBJ1-1	.	CAILQDSRGQGAFF	TGTGCCATCCTTCAGGACAGCCGCGGTCAAGGAGCTTTCTTT
.	TRBV29-1	TRBJ2-4	.	CSVGEAKNIQYF	TGCAGCGTTGGGGAAGCCAAAAACATTCAGTACTTC
.	TRBV11-2	TRBJ2-5	.	CASSLDLGTKETQYF	TGTGCCAGCAGCTTAGATCTCGGCACGAAAGAGACCCAGTACTTC
.	TRBV7-6	TRBJ2-7	.	CASSAEIGEAEQYF	TGTGCCAGCAGCGCCGAGATCGGGGAGGCCGAGCAGTACTTC
.	TRBV25-1	TRBJ1-2	.	CASSEYRASYGYTF	TGTGCCAGCAGTGAATACAGGGCCTCCTATGGCTACACCTTC
.	TRBV27	TRBJ2-7	.	CASSPGIKYEQYF	TGTGCCAGCAGTCCAGGGATTAAGTACGAGCAGTACTTC
.	TRBV6-5	TRBJ2-7	.	CASSYARTYEQYF	TGTGCCAGCAGTTATGCGAGGACCTACGAGCAGTACTTC
.	TRBV5-1	TRBJ2-1	.	CASSLAGEYNEQFF	TGCGCCAGCAGCTTGGCTGGTGAGTACAATGAGCAGTTCTTC
.	TRBV28	TRBJ2-7	.	CASTLRGHLPTYEQYF	TGTGCCAGCACCCTACGGGGACATCTCCCAACCTACGAGCAGTACTTC
.	TRBV28	TRBJ1-2	.	CASTPTLDRILDYGYTF	TGTGCCAGCACCCCAACGTTAGACAGGATCCTGGACTATGGCTACACCTTC
once	TRBV9	TRBJ2-6	.	CASSVAVGASAGANVLTF	TGTGCCAGCAGCGTAGCTGTGGGGGCTTCCGCTGGGGCCAACGTCCTGACTTTC
.	TRBV5-6	TRBJ1-1	TRBD1	CASSGEGRYRGYAEAFF	TGTGCCAGCAGCGGTGAGGGGAGATACAGGGGGTACGCTGAAGCTTTCTTT
.	TRBV7-9	TRBJ2-2	.	CASSLPPGSNTGELFF	TGTGCCAGCAGCTTACCACCAGGCTCGAACACCGGGGAGCTGTTTTTT
.	TRBV5-1	TRBJ1-1	.	CASSSPATEAFF	TGCGCCAGCAGCTCTCCGGCCACTGAAGCTTTCTTT
.	TRBV19	TRBJ1-1	.	CASSIDRRASTEAFF	TGTGCCAGTAGTATCGACAGACGAGCCAGCACTGAAGCTTTCTTT